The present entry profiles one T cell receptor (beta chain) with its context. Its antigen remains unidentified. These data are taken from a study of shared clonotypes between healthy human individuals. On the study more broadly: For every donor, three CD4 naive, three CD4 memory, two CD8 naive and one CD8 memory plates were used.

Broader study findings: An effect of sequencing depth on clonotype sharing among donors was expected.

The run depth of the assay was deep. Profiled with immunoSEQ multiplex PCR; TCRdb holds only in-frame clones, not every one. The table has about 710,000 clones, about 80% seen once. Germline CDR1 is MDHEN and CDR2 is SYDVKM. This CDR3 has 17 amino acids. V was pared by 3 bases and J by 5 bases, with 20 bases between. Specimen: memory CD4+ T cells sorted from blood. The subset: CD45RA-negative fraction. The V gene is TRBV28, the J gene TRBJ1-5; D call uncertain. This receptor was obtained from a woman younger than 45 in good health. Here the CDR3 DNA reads TGTGCCAGCAGTTTTCGGGTTTTAAGGAACAGCTATCAGCCCCAGCATTTT. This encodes CASSFRVLRNSYQPQHF.